The 4 T cell receptor beta chains reported below all come from one sample, sequenced in a study of T-cell reconstitution after alpha-beta-depleted transplantation in children. Unique molecular identifiers were incorporated when the TCRbeta library was constructed. TCRdb ran MiXCR on the PCR reads and lists one entry per CDR3 protein. The sample records some 400,000 distinct CDR3 sequences, 20% being singletons. The specimen was PBMCs from the stem cell graft donor, collected from the stem cell graft. All receptors derive from a human donor who donated a stem cell graft to a child with acute myeloid leukemia.

The chain employs TRBV5-1 and TRBJ2-3, with 14 bases that match TRBD2. Germline V gene sequence: CDR1 SGHRS, CDR2 YFSETQ. The V and J ends lost 4 bases and 4 bases, in that order; junction bases with no gene match: 8. The CDR3 contains 17 residues. CDR3 sequence: CASSLSGTSGSADTQYF. The CDR3 DNA follows: TGCGCCAGCAGCCTTTCCGGGACTAGCGGGAGTGCAGATACGCAGTATTTT.

This clonotype was seen only a few times. V gene TRBV5-1 combines with J gene TRBJ2-2; 8 bases map to TRBD2. V lost 0 bases to trimming and J lost 5 bases; unmatched junction nucleotides: 3. Germline assignment: CDR1 SGHRS and CDR2 YFSETQ. CDR3 length: 15 amino acids. The CDR3 is CASSLVQRETGELFF. The CDR3 DNA sequence: TGCGCCAGCAGCTTGGTTCAGCGGGAGACCGGGGAGCTGTTTTTT.

This clonotype was observed a handful of times. The chain recombines TRBV20-1 with TRBJ2-5; TRBD2 agrees at 8 bases. The germline V gene has CDR1 DFQATT and CDR2 SNEGSKA (reference sequence). This CDR3 comprises 14 residues. V gave up 6 bases and J gave up 9 bases; unmatched junction bases: 15. The CDR3 is CSAGGGSAGRPQYF. CDR3 in DNA: TGCAGTGCCGGGGGGGGGTCGGCCGGGAGGCCCCAGTACTTC.

This clonotype showed up just a few times. The genes are TRBV20-1 and TRBJ2-4; 7 bases match TRBD1. The V segment lost 8 bases and the J segment 0 bases; nucleotides outside the gene matches: 7. The CDR3 covers 14 residues. Germline loops: CDR1 DFQATT, CDR2 SNEGSKA (reference sequence). CDR3 protein: CSYRDSLAKNIQYF. The CDR3 region has the DNA TGCAGTTATAGGGACAGCTTAGCCAAAAACATTCAGTACTTC.